This T cell receptor (beta chain) was observed in a study of T cells in Graves' hyperthyroidism and ophthalmopathy (dated by TCRdb to about 2019). Looking at the study overall: Peripheral blood samples were taken at initial diagnosis, before any treatment was given. To identify distinguishing TCR V-J signatures, a discovery cohort of some 99 patients was used, comprising 43 with Graves' ophthalmopathy and approximately 58 with stable Graves' hyperthyroidism. Whether ophthalmopathy could be predicted prospectively was tested in an independent validation cohort made up of approximately 19 hyperthyroidism patients plus 17 patients who later progressed to ophthalmopathy. The 75 to 100 discovery patients were randomly split 7:3 into training and test sets. Thyroid tissue and blood T-cell repertoires from about six Graves' hyperthyroidism patients were also compared in the study. After blood sampling, hyperthyroidism patients were treated with methimazole at a starting dose of 30 mg daily, and ophthalmopathy patients were treated with high-dose intravenous methylprednisolone. According to the paper, TCR Vbeta CDR3 sequencing was carried out on around 140 peripheral blood samples, which came from 40 to 45 ophthalmopathy, under 85 hyperthyroidism and approximately 17 progressor patients. General conclusions and limits of the study: In validation, progression to ophthalmopathy was predicted by the model with roughly 69% sensitivity and roughly 72% specificity, a median of approximately 7.1 months before onset. A model built on a 13 V-J signature distinguished ophthalmopathy from stable hyperthyroidism, reaching around 90% sensitivity and around 81% specificity in cross-validation and 80%/75% in testing. Sample size was not statistically predetermined, and investigators were not blinded to group allocation. Most expanded thyroid clonotypes (frequency above 0.001) were also detected in blood, suggesting blood repertoires may reflect thyroid immune responses.

This clonotype was counted many times. Its antigen remains unidentified. Base-call qualities are not available, and no considerably larger clone is one nucleotide away. In the ophthalmopathy patients, disease was moderately to severely active, with a Clinical Activity Score of 3 or more, a NOSPECS grade of 4 or more, and a duration of less than 3 months. The study excluded patients with uncontrolled infections, other autoimmune diseases, pregnancy or lactation. Clinical symptoms, serum thyroxine and TRAb, thyroid ultrasound, and orbital computed tomography formed the basis for the diagnoses. PBMCs were separated from 10 ml of fresh peripheral blood using Ficoll-Paque density gradient centrifugation. Total RNA was extracted using Trizol reagent, and RNA quality was assessed on an Agilent 2100 Bioanalyzer. V is pared back by 3 bases and J by 5 bases, with 13 bases lying between the germline termini. Taken from cysteine to phenylalanine, the CDR3 has 14 residues. Solely the CDR3 DNA is kept, with 42 bases framed from the first base. CDR1 and CDR2 (SGHVS, FNYEAQ) derive from the germline V gene.

Amplification of TCR beta CDR3 regions was carried out from RNA transcripts. The TCR CDR3 was subjected to a first round of RT-PCR using the HTBI primer set and the Qiagen OneStep RT-PCR kit. Libraries were constructed in a second round of multiplex PCR, after which size selection and purification were carried out. Sequencing of the libraries was done on an Illumina HiSeq2000 using paired-end 100 bp reads. On the study's bioinformatics: SOAPnuke was used to process the raw data, removing reads that contained adapters or uncalled bases, had a mean Phred below 15, or lacked an exact match to the constant primer or identifier. COPE v1.2.5 was used to merge high-quality paired reads, and clonotypes were defined as unique nucleotide sequences. Clonotypes were aligned to IMGT TRBV, TRBD and TRBJ reference segments using MiTCR v1.1. Only V-J combinations with frequency above 0.0001, covering about 99% of repertoires, were analysed. The TCS score was defined as F50 (clonal expansion) divided by E x V (chaos), with BLOSUM62-based TCRdist calculated between CDR3 peptides within each V-J. Welch's t-statistics and random forest reduced roughly 500 V-J features to 10 to 15, which were used in a naive Bayes classifier (R e1071). TCRdb trimmed public reads at Q25 via fastp, called clones via MiXCR and kept in-frame beta chains. Rows with one shared CDR3 protein collapse into an entry with the most common genes and DNA. These V and J calls originate from TCRdb's pipeline instead of the authors' own analysis. The sample records 350,000 or so distinct CDR3 sequences, about a sixth of which are singletons. In total, the top ten clones hold around a sixth of the sample.

The V and J segments used are TRBV7-6 and TRBJ2-5; the D region possibly corresponds to TRBD2 (6 bases align). The sample comprised blood. This clonotype originated in a woman aged 40 to 55 with Graves' ophthalmopathy. This receptor has the CDR3 CASSFGGTLETQYF. DNA sequence: TGTGCCAGCAGCTTCGGCGGGACCCTGGAGACCCAGTACTTC.